Below are 20 T cell receptor beta chains sequenced from a single sample in a study of blood T cell repertoires in COVID-19. Only in-frame clones appear in the TCRdb table, and some are missing; sequencing was by immunoSEQ multiplex PCR. The sample comprises about 480,000 clones, approximately 90% of which are singletons, and 6.5% to 8.5% rests with the top ten. The sequencing input was PBMCs or T cells enriched from blood (not recorded which). Every receptor here comes from an older woman who had recovered from COVID-19.

A remark on this clone: Lacking the conserved final phenylalanine or tryptophan, this CDR3 likely reflects a read error. No DNA is shown, since the ends of the CDR3 on it are uncertain; the CDR3 is the one TCRdb lists. V and J are TRBV28 and TRBJ2-3; TRBD2, the table's D call, was not compared with the DNA. Germline V gives CDR1 MDHEN, CDR2 SYDVKM. The CDR3 has 18 amino acids, counting both end residues. This chain's CDR3 is CASNIPGLAASSTDTPYL.

The V and J genes are TRBV11-2 and TRBJ2-1, with TRBD1 as a possible D gene (5 bases). Trimming cost V 3 bases and J 6 bases, with 9 bases left between them. The CDR3 runs to 13 residues. The germline gives CDR1 SGHAT, CDR2 FQNNGV. The DNA for the CDR3 is TGTGCCAGCAGCTTGGGGCTGATCAATGAGCAGTTCTTC. As protein: CASSLGLINEQFF.

The chain combines TRBV12-5 with TRBJ1-2, with D unresolved. Germline V CDR1 and CDR2: LGHNT, FRNRAP. The CDR3 is made up of 14 amino acids. Trimming left V 6 bases short and J 4 bases short, with 15 bases between. This chain's CDR3 is CASGLQDGSYGYTF. CDR3 nucleotides: TGTGCTAGTGGCCTCCAGGACGGGAGCTATGGCTACACCTTC.

The gene calls are TRBV24-1 and TRBJ2-3; 7 bases match TRBD1. The CDR3 is 18 residues long. CDR1 KGHDR and CDR2 SFDVKD come from the germline V gene. The ends lost 4 bases at V and 2 bases at J; junction bases unmatched: 14. Here the CDR3 reads CATSDPNLDRDYTDTQYF. The CDR3 DNA reads as TGTGCCACCAGTGACCCGAATCTTGACAGGGATTACACAGATACGCAGTATTTT.

The CDR3 spells CASSLTQGRSWETQYF. The CDR3, as DNA: TGTGCCAGTAGTCTAACACAGGGGCGGTCATGGGAGACCCAGTACTTC. The J gene is TRBJ2-5, the V gene TRBV19; 7 bases are a match to TRBD1. Trimming at V came to 5 bases and at J to 5 bases, leaving 14 bases not matched to a gene. Per the germline V gene, CDR1 is LNHDA and CDR2 is SQIVND (reference sequence). The CDR3 sequence is 16 residues long.

The gene calls are TRBV5-1 and TRBJ2-2, with D tentatively TRBD2 (5 bases). This CDR3 spans 15 amino acids. The germline gives CDR1 SGHRS, CDR2 YFSETQ. Trimming cost V 0 bases and J 5 bases, with 11 bases left between them. CDR3 nucleotides: TGCGCCAGCAGCTTGGACAGCCCGGGGACCGGGGAGCTGTTTTTT. The encoded protein is CASSLDSPGTGELFF.

The chain couples TRBV11-2 to TRBJ2-7, with 9 bases lining up with TRBD1. This CDR3 has 18 residues. Trimming cost V 2 bases and J 2 bases; bases outside gene matches: 13. Germline V CDR1 and CDR2: SGHAT, FQNNGV. The CDR3 DNA follows: TGTGCCAGCAGCTTAACCCGCCCGGACAGGGGTTTCCCCTACGAGCAGTACTTC. Translated, it gives CASSLTRPDRGFPYEQYF.

This rearrangement joins TRBV6-5 to TRBJ2-1, with D perhaps TRBD1 (6 bases). The CDR3 covers 14 residues. Germline lookup yields CDR1 MNHEY and CDR2 SVGAGI. V lost 2 bases and J 5 bases, leaving 10 bases between the germline ends. The CDR3 DNA follows: TGTGCCAGCAGTTACGGGGACATGGACAATGAGCAGTTCTTC. Its protein product is CASSYGDMDNEQFF.

In this sample, this clone turned up once. The V call is TRBV3-1 (or the pseudogene TRBV3-2), the J call TRBJ2-7; D call uncertain. In germline, CDR1 is LGHDT, CDR2 YNNKEL (reference sequence). The V gene lost 1 base and the J gene lost 1 base, with 5 bases spanning the gap. The CDR3 contains 13 residues. The chain's CDR3 is CASSQGRSYEQYF. The CDR3 DNA follows: TGTGCCAGCAGCCAAGGGAGATCCTACGAGCAGTACTTC.

V and J are TRBV3-1 (or the pseudogene TRBV3-2) and TRBJ1-2, with TRBD1 as a possible D gene (6 bases). Germline V lookup: CDR1 LGHDT, CDR2 YNNKEL (reference sequence). The CDR3 consists of 16 residues. V lost 6 bases and J lost 0, with 17 bases in between. CDR3 bases: TGTGCCAGCAGACTCCTTGGGACATCTGCTAACTATGGCTACACCTTC. Protein sequence: CASRLLGTSANYGYTF.

Remarks on this clone: Other DNA sequences from this sample encode an identical CDR3 as well. V and J are TRBV29-1 and TRBJ2-3; a weak D match, TRBD1 (5 bases). Trimming stripped 2 bases from V and 1 base from J, with 10 bases between. The CDR3 totals 14 residues. Germline-derived CDR1 and CDR2 are SQVTM and ANQGSEA. The CDR3 bases are TGCAGCGTTGAAAGGGGTTTGGGCACAGATACGCAGTATTTT. This encodes CSVERGLGTDTQYF.

The rearrangement joins TRBV27 to TRBJ2-7, with a tentative D call TRBD1 (5 bases). The CDR3 length is 13 residues. Germline lookup yields CDR1 MNHEY and CDR2 SMNVEV (reference sequence). V was pared by 7 bases and J by 4 bases, with 14 bases between. The CDR3 bases are TGTGCCAGCAAGGGGTTTAGGCGTTACGAGCAGTACGTC. It translates to CASKGFRRYEQYV.

The CDR3 nucleotides read TGCGCCAGCAGCCCTGACCGGGGGAACAATGAGCAGTTCTTC. Residues: CASSPDRGNNEQFF. This chain links TRBV5-1 with TRBJ2-1, with D possibly matching TRBD2 (6 bases). The V gene lost 4 bases and the J gene lost 5 bases, with 13 bases spanning the gap. There are 14 residues in the CDR3. The germline V gene encodes CDR1 SGHRS and CDR2 YFSETQ.

The rearrangement joins TRBV10-3 to TRBJ1-5, with 9 bases identical to TRBD1. Per the germline V gene, CDR1 is ENHRY and CDR2 is SYGVKD. V shed 0 bases and J 6 bases; nucleotides not matched to a gene: 3. The CDR3 loop spans 15 amino acids. The CDR3 loop reads CAISESGQGGQPQHF. CDR3 sequence (DNA): TGTGCCATCAGTGAGTCGGGACAGGGTGGTCAGCCCCAGCATTTT.

The chain recombines TRBV6-5 with TRBJ2-7; 10 bases fit TRBD1. With V trimmed by 8 bases and J by 4 bases, 5 bases remained unmatched. This CDR3 comprises 13 residues. Germline V gene data show CDR1 as MNHEY and CDR2 as SVGAGI. Written as DNA, the CDR3 is TGTGCCAGCCGGGGACAGGGGAGGTACGAGCAGTACTTC. Translated, it gives CASRGQGRYEQYF.

This clone was counted a few times. This chain joins TRBV6-4 and TRBJ2-7; TRBD2 agrees at 8 bases. J was trimmed by 10 bases and V by 0 bases; bases with no gene match: 11. The CDR3 totals 15 residues. Germline CDR1 reads MRHNA; CDR2 reads SNTAGT. The CDR3 reads CASSDSKSSGPRQYV. As DNA, the CDR3 is TGTGCCAGCAGTGACTCCAAATCTAGCGGGCCAAGACAGTACGTC.

The chain joins TRBV28 to TRBJ2-2; 8 nucleotides align to TRBD1. Germline V CDR1 and CDR2: MDHEN, SYDVKM. V shed 6 bases, J shed 6 bases, and the junction held 9 bases outside the gene matches. The CDR3 is 15 amino acids. The CDR3 bases are TGTGCCAGCAGCCCCGACAGGGGAAGTTCCGGGGAGCTGTTTTTT. It is translated as CASSPDRGSSGELFF.

This chain uses TRBV15 with TRBJ2-7; D gene unclear. The CDR3 extends over 16 amino acids. Per germline, CDR1 LNHNV and CDR2 YYDKDF (reference sequence). V was trimmed by 0 bases and J by 4 bases, leaving 16 bases between them. The DNA of the CDR3 is TGTGCCACCAGCAGAGATTCTCTCTGGGCAGAATACGAGCAGTACGTC. Its translation is CATSRDSLWAEYEQYV.

J is TRBJ1-3 and V is TRBV27; TRBD1 matches at 7 bases. The CDR3 consists of 17 residues. The V and J ends lost 3 bases and 5 bases, in that order; junction bases with no gene match: 13. Germline V gene sequence: CDR1 MNHEY, CDR2 SMNVEV (reference sequence). For the CDR3, the DNA is TGTGCCAGCAGTTTCCCGAACCCTGACAGGGAAAGAAACACCATATATTTT. Encoded protein: CASSFPNPDRERNTIYF.

This chain connects TRBV3-1 (or the pseudogene TRBV3-2) to TRBJ1-2; 10 nucleotides agree with TRBD1. The germline V gene has CDR1 LGHDT and CDR2 YNNKEL (reference sequence). The junction had 2 bases not matched to a gene; V was cut back by 4 bases and J by 3 bases. The CDR3 is 14 residues long. The CDR3 sequence is CASSRTGGDYGYTF. CDR3 coding DNA: TGTGCCAGCAGCCGGACAGGGGGGGACTATGGCTACACCTTC.